This TCR beta chain was sequenced in a study of T cells in Graves' hyperthyroidism and ophthalmopathy. J lost 7 bases, V lost 5 bases, and 7 bases had no gene match. The CDR3 consists of 13 residues. The investigators amplified TCR beta CDR3 regions from RNA transcripts. When the TCR CDR3 underwent first-round RT-PCR, the HTBI primer set was used. Each CDR3 protein is one row after TCRdb ran MiXCR on the multiplex PCR reads. The sample comprises approximately 520,000 distinct CDR3 sequences, roughly 20% of which are singletons, and roughly 29% rests with the top ten. Patients counted as stable if ophthalmopathy did not develop within 18 months. Based on clinical symptoms, serum thyroxine and TRAb, thyroid ultrasound and orbital computed tomography, diagnoses were reached.

V is TRBV12-3 or TRBV12-4 and J is TRBJ2-5; 7 bases are shared with TRBD1. Input material: blood. This clonotype was obtained from a man between 18 and 35 years old with Graves' hyperthyroidism. Here the CDR3 DNA reads TGTGCCAGCAGTCCCACAGGGGAAGGGACCCAGTACTTC. Its translation is CASSPTGEGTQYF.